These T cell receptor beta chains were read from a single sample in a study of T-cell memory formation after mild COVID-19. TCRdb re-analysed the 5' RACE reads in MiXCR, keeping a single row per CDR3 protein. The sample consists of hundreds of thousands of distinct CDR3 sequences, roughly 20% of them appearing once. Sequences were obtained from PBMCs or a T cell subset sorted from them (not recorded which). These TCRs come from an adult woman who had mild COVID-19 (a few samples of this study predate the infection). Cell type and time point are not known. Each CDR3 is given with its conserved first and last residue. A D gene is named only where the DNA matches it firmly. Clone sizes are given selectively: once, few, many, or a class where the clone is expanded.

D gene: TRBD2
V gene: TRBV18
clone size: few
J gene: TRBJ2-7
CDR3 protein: CASSSSSGPSYEQYF
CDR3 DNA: TGTGCCAGCTCATCCTCTAGCGGGCCCTCCTACGAGCAGTACTTC

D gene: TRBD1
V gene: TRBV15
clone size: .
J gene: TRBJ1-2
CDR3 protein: CATSNRRGLGYGYTF
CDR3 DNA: TGTGCCACCAGCAACCGCAGGGGGCTGGGCTATGGCTACACCTTC

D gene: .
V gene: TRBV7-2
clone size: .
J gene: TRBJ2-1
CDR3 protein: CASSRPASGALSSYNEQFF
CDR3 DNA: TGTGCCAGCAGCCGACCAGCCAGTGGGGCCCTGAGCTCCTACAATGAGCAGTTCTTC

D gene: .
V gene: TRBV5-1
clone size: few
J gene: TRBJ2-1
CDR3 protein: CASKAGISYNEQFF
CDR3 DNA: TGCGCCAGCAAAGCGGGTATCTCCTACAATGAGCAGTTCTTC

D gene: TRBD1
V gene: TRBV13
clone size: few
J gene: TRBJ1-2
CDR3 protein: CASSFNKDRMYGYTF
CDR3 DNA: TGTGCCAGCAGCTTCAATAAGGACAGGATGTATGGCTACACCTTC

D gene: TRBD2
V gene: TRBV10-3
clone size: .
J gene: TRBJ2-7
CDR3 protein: CAISETSGSYYEQYF
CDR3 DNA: TGTGCCATCAGTGAGACTAGCGGGAGTTATTACGAGCAGTACTTC

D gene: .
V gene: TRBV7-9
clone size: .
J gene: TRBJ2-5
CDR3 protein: CASSPLLGQEGQETQYF
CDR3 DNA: TGTGCCAGCAGCCCCCTACTCGGACAGGAGGGCCAAGAGACCCAGTACTTC

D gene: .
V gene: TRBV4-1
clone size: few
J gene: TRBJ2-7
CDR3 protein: CASSQMGNVDLYYEQYF
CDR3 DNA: TGCGCCAGCAGCCAAATGGGGAATGTTGATTTGTACTACGAGCAGTACTTC

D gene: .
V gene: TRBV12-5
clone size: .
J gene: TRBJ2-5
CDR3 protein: CASGQGPRGGETQYF
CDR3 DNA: TGTGCTAGTGGTCAAGGGCCTCGAGGAGGAGAGACCCAGTACTTC

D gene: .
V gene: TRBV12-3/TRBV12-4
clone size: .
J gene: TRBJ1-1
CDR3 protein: CASSPRSSNTEAFF
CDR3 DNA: TGTGCCAGCAGCCCCCGCAGCTCGAACACTGAAGCTTTCTTT

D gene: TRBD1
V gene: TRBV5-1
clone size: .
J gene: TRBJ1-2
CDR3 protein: CASSTTGIHGYTF
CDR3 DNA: TGCGCCAGCAGCACGACAGGGATCCATGGCTACACCTTC

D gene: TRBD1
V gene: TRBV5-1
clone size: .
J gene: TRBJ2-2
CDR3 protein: CASAGGNTGELFF
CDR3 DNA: TGCGCCAGCGCAGGGGGAAACACCGGGGAGCTGTTTTTT

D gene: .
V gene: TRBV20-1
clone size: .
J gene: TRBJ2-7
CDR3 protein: CSAGSPPNYEQYF
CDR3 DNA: TGCAGTGCTGGCTCCCCGCCTAACTACGAGCAGTACTTC

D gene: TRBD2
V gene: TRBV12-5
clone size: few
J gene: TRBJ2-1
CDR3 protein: CASGLVLGGSYNEQFF
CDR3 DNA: TGTGCTAGTGGTTTGGTATTGGGGGGGTCCTACAATGAGCAGTTCTTC

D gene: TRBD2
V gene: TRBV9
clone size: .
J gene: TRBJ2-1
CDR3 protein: CASSIAGVNYNEQFF
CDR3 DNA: TGTGCCAGCAGTATAGCGGGAGTTAATTACAATGAGCAGTTCTTC

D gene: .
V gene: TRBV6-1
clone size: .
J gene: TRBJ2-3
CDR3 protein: CASSEMMRSVTDTQYF
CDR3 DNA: TGTGCCAGCAGTGAAATGATGAGGTCGGTAACAGATACGCAGTATTTT

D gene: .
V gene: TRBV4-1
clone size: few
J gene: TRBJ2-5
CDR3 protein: CASSQATGGTQYF
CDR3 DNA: TGCGCCAGCAGCCAAGCTACCGGCGGGACCCAGTACTTC

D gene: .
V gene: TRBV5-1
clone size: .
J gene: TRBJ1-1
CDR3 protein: CASSPSEGRTEAFF
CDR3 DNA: TGCGCCAGCAGCCCAAGTGAAGGTAGAACTGAAGCTTTCTTT

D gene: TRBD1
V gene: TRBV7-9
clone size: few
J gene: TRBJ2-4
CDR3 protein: CASHGQGDIQYF
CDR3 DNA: TGTGCCAGCCATGGACAGGGGGACATTCAGTACTTC

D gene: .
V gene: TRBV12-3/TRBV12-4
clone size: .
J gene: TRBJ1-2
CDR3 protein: CASSRSQGGSYGYTF
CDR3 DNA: TGTGCCAGCAGTCGTTCACAGGGAGGCAGCTATGGCTACACCTTC

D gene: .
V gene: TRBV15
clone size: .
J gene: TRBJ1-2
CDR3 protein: CATSRDQALRGGYTF
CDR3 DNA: TGTGCCACCAGCAGAGATCAGGCACTTAGGGGTGGCTACACCTTC

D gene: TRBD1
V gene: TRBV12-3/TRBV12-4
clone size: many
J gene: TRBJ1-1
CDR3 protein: CASSTGANTEAFF
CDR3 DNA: TGTGCCAGCAGCACAGGGGCAAACACTGAAGCTTTCTTT

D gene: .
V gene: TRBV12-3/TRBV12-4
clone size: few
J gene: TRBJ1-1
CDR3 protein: CASSLTGRFQNTEAFF
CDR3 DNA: TGTGCCAGCAGTTTAACGGGCAGGTTCCAGAACACTGAAGCTTTCTTT

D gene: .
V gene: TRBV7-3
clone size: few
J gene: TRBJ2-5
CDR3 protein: CASSLGPRIQTQYF
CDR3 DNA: TGTGCCAGCAGCTTGGGCCCGCGGATCCAGACCCAGTACTTC

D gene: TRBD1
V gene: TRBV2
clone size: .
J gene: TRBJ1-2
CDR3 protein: CASTSGTGDYGYTF
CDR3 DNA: TGTGCCAGCACATCCGGGACAGGTGACTATGGCTACACCTTC

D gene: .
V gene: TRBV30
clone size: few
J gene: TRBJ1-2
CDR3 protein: CAWTQTRGSYGYTF
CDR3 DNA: TGTGCCTGGACCCAGACCCGGGGATCCTATGGCTACACCTTC

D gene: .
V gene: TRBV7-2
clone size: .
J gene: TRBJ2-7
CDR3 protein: CASSFPRESEQYF
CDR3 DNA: TGTGCCAGCAGCTTCCCCCGGGAGTCCGAGCAGTACTTC

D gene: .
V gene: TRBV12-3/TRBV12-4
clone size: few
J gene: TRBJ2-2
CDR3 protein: CATLRPYTGELFF
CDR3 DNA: TGTGCCACCCTTCGACCTTATACCGGGGAGCTGTTTTTT

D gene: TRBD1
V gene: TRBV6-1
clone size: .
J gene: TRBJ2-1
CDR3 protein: CASSDRQGRVNEQFF
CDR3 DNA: TGTGCCAGCAGTGATCGACAGGGGCGGGTCAATGAGCAGTTCTTC

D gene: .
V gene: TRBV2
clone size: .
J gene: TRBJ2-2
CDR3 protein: CASSLIPTGELFF
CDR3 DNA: TGTGCCAGCAGTTTAATCCCGACCGGGGAGCTGTTTTTT

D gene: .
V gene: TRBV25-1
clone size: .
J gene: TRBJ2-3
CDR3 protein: CASGPPEVGGTDTQYF
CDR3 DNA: TGTGCCAGCGGGCCCCCCGAAGTAGGGGGCACAGATACGCAGTATTTT